The sequence of this TCR beta chain was determined in a study of blood T cells in healthy people across ages. Findings of the study overall: Diversity was higher, and naive CD4+ cells more numerous, in long-lived donors than in aged donors.

Combining a sample-barcoded 5' primer with a J-beta primer mix, a second PCR ran for 7 to 11 cycles. TCRdb processed the 5' RACE reads anew with MiXCR; each CDR3 protein has one entry. The data contain approximately 600,000 distinct CDR3 sequences, approximately 50% of them singletons. Germline assignment: CDR1 LGHDT and CDR2 YNNKEL (reference sequence). The CDR3 runs to 13 residues. V was cut by 4 bases and J by 6 bases, with 10 bases left in between. Regarding this clonotype: Its antigen is not identified.

V and J are TRBV3-1 and TRBJ2-1; D may match TRBD1 or TRBD2 (5 bases each). The receptor's source is a man aged 55 to 70 in good health. The source material was blood. Here the CDR3 DNA reads TGTGCCAGCAGCCTGCCCGGGACCAATGAGCAGTTCTTC. As protein: CASSLPGTNEQFF.